The sequence of this T cell receptor (beta chain) was determined in a study of T cell responses to AZD1222 COVID-19 vaccine. TCRdb keeps only in-frame clones here, not all; method: immunoSEQ multiplex PCR. The sample holds just under 100,000 clones, about 88% seen once. Notes on this clone: What it binds is unknown.

Study-level results: Sampling captured repertoires only after the peak T cell response. Vaccine-associated CD4 TCRs spanned spike, dominant at 160-218 and 743-854.

V dropped 2 bases and J dropped 3 bases, with 4 bases sitting between them. This CDR3 is 13 amino acids long. The germline CDR1 and CDR2 sequences are MNHEY and SMNVEV (reference sequence). V is TRBV27 and J is TRBJ2-2, with unresolved D. The TCR originated in an adult in good health. The material sequenced was peripheral blood, taken on day 0 of AZD1222 vaccination. CDR3: CASSLPHTGELFF. CDR3 bases: TGTGCCAGCAGTTTACCTCACACCGGGGAGCTGTTTTTT.